These 16 T cell receptor beta chains share one sample of origin, sequenced in a study of T cell responses to AZD1222 COVID-19 vaccine. The assay was immunoSEQ multiplex PCR, and TCRdb's table has in-frame clones only and misses some. The sample lists about 92,000 clones; over 75% were seen once. The input for sequencing was peripheral blood, taken on day 0 of AZD1222 vaccination. The receptors originated from an adult in good health.

J is TRBJ2-3 and V is TRBV4-3; 10 nucleotides agree with TRBD1. The CDR3 is 16 residues long. With 3 bases clipped from V and 3 bases from J, the junction kept 6 bases outside the gene matches. CDR1 and CDR2 from the germline V gene are LGHNA and YSLEER. The CDR3 spells CASSQEPGQGTDTQYF. The CDR3 DNA follows: TGCGCCAGCAGCCAGGAGCCGGGACAGGGGACAGATACGCAGTATTTT.

CDR3 in amino acids: CASSDRAGGPDTQYF. CDR3 nucleotides: TGTGCCAGCAGTGATCGAGCGGGAGGCCCAGATACGCAGTATTTT. This chain uses TRBV6-4 with TRBJ2-3, with 9 bases that match TRBD2. Germline assignment: CDR1 MRHNA and CDR2 SNTAGT. This CDR3 has 15 residues. Trimming removed 3 bases from V and 4 bases from J; junction bases left unmatched: 5.

This clone was observed once. The chain links TRBV6-4 to TRBJ2-6; 7 positions match TRBD1. Losses at the gene ends were 5 bases for V and 0 bases for J; bases not matched to a gene: 1. Germline-derived CDR1 and CDR2 are MRHNA and SNTAGT. CDR3 size: 15 residues. The CDR3 nucleotides are TGTGCCAGCAGTCCAGGGGGCTCTGGGGCCAACGTCCTGACTTTC. As protein: CASSPGGSGANVLTF.

The rearrangement joins TRBV7-8 to TRBJ2-7, with D possibly being TRBD2 (6 bases). The CDR3 extends over 16 amino acids. From germline, CDR1 is SGHVS and CDR2 FQNEAQ. Between the trimmed V and J ends, which lost 0 bases and 4 bases, there was a span of 16 bases. DNA for the CDR3: TGTGCCAGCAGCTTAGCTGGGGAGGCGCAGAGGTACGAGCAGTACTTC. Its protein product is CASSLAGEAQRYEQYF.

This clone was detected once. The chain couples TRBV3-1 (or the pseudogene TRBV3-2) to TRBJ2-1, with 12 bases aligning to TRBD2. In germline, CDR1 is LGHDT, CDR2 YNNKEL (reference sequence). The J segment lost 6 bases and the V segment lost 3 bases, leaving 3 bases of the junction unmatched. This CDR3 is 15 amino acids long. The CDR3 bases are TGTGCCAGCAGCCAGCTAGCGGGAGGGCCCAATGAGCAGTTCTTC. Translating gives CASSQLAGGPNEQFF.

This clone was detected once. V and J are TRBV15 and TRBJ1-5, with D possibly being TRBD1 (6 bases). Germline CDR1 LNHNV, CDR2 YYDKDF (reference sequence). This CDR3 has 16 amino acids. V was cut by 0 bases and J by 3 bases, with 12 bases left in between. DNA for the CDR3: TGTGCCACCAGCAGAGATCTGACAGGCACCAATCAGCCCCAGCATTTT. Translated, it gives CATSRDLTGTNQPQHF.

V is TRBV7-9 and J is TRBJ1-1; perhaps TRBD1 as D (5 bases). CDR1 and CDR2 from the germline V gene are SEHNR and FQNEAQ (reference sequence). The CDR3 runs 13 residues. Trimming cost V 6 bases and J 4 bases, with 12 bases left between them. The CDR3 DNA sequence: TGTGCCAGCAGAAACCTGACAGTCACTGAAGCTTTCTTT. It codes for CASRNLTVTEAFF.

This clone occurred once. V is TRBV24-1 and J is TRBJ2-5; possibly TRBD1 for D (6 bases). Trimming shortened V by 11 bases and J by 1 base, and 13 bases separated the two germline ends. The CDR3 runs 13 residues. Germline loops: CDR1 KGHDR, CDR2 SFDVKD. The DNA of the CDR3 is TGTGCCATTTCGACAGGACCCCAAGAGACCCAGTACTTC. Amino acid sequence: CAISTGPQETQYF.

The rearrangement uses TRBV28 and TRBJ1-1; 10 bases match TRBD1. Germline V gene sequence: CDR1 MDHEN, CDR2 SYDVKM. The CDR3 has 14 residues. Unmatched junction bases numbered 4, after V lost 3 bases and J lost 6 bases. In DNA form, the CDR3 reads TGTGCCAGCAGTTTGACAGGGGGCGTAGCTGAAGCTTTCTTT. Encoded protein: CASSLTGGVAEAFF.

Comments on this clone: At the DNA level, this CDR3 is encoded by other sequences in the same sample as well. The chain combines TRBV3-1 (or the pseudogene TRBV3-2) with TRBJ2-7; D is undetermined. The length of the CDR3 is 11 residues. V was shortened by 1 base and J by 4 bases, with 2 bases between the two germline ends. CDR1 and CDR2 from the germline V gene are LGHDT and YNNKEL (reference sequence). The DNA for the CDR3 is TGTGCCAGCAGCCAAGCTTACGAGCAGTACTTC. It encodes CASSQAYEQYF.

The chain recombines TRBV3-1 (or the pseudogene TRBV3-2) with TRBJ1-2, with D possibly TRBD1 on 6 matching bases. Germline V gene sequence: CDR1 LGHDT, CDR2 YNNKEL (reference sequence). Trimming pared 3 bases from V and 8 bases from J, leaving 13 bases between. The CDR3 is 13 residues long. The CDR3 reads CASSHRLTGGYTF. The CDR3 DNA is TGTGCCAGCAGCCACCGACTTACAGGGGGCTACACCTTC.

The chain couples TRBV5-5 to TRBJ2-3; weak D call: TRBD1 (6 bases). This CDR3 is 15 amino acids long. CDR1 SGHKS and CDR2 YYEKEE come from the germline V gene (reference sequence). The V and J ends lost 2 bases and 1 base respectively, with 11 bases between them. CDR3 coding DNA: TGTGCCAGCAGCTTACAGGGTTACCGCACAGATACGCAGTATTTT. Amino acid sequence: CASSLQGYRTDTQYF.

This clone was counted a single time. The chain joins TRBV7-9 to TRBJ1-1, with D hard to call. In germline, CDR1 is SEHNR, CDR2 FQNEAQ (reference sequence). The CDR3 has 12 residues. Trimming left V 3 bases short and J 10 bases short, with 12 bases between. The CDR3 bases are TGTGCCAGCAGCTTCGTGGTCGGTGCAGCTTTCTTT. It encodes CASSFVVGAAFF.

V gene TRBV27 combines with J gene TRBJ2-1; 7 bases fit TRBD2. The CDR3 contains 15 residues. The junction had 10 bases not matched to a gene; V was cut back by 5 bases and J by 6 bases. The germline CDR1 and CDR2 sequences are MNHEY and SMNVEV (reference sequence). In nucleotides, the CDR3 is TGTGCCAGCAGTCAAGCGGGATCCTACGGCAATGAGCAGTTCTTC. It yields the protein CASSQAGSYGNEQFF.

This chain links TRBV2 with TRBJ1-6, with no clear D. The CDR3 is made up of 14 amino acids. The V gene lost 2 bases and the J gene lost 7 bases, with 9 bases spanning the gap. The germline V gene encodes CDR1 SNHLY and CDR2 FYNNEI. For the CDR3, the DNA is TGTGCCAGCAGTGAAAACAGACGAAATTCACCCCTCCACTTT. It yields the protein CASSENRRNSPLHF.

This rearrangement joins TRBV27 to TRBJ2-1, with D possibly TRBD1 on 6 matching bases. This CDR3 has 13 residues. CDR1 is MNHEY and CDR2 is SMNVEV in the germline V gene (reference sequence). V shed 6 bases and J shed 8 bases, with 14 bases lying between them. The CDR3: CASRGVRGHEQFF. Written as DNA, the CDR3 is TGTGCCAGCAGAGGGGTCAGGGGTCATGAGCAGTTCTTC.